This TCR beta chain came from a study of early T cells in non-severe SARS-CoV-2 infection. This clonotype came up many times. TCRdb re-analysed the 5' RACE reads in MiXCR, keeping a single row per CDR3 protein. The sample includes over 50,000 distinct CDR3 sequences, approximately 12% of them seen just once. V gave up 0 bases and J gave up 6 bases; unmatched junction bases: 5. CDR1 SNHLY and CDR2 FYNNEI come from the germline V gene. The CDR3 covers 15 residues. The chain combines TRBV2 with TRBJ1-2, with 9 positions matching TRBD1. The sequence was obtained from an adult who was a healthcare worker with PCR-confirmed SARS-CoV-2 infection or an uninfected control (not recorded which). The sample comprised whole blood. Here the CDR3 reads CASSEAPGQGNGYTF. The CDR3 region has the DNA TGTGCCAGCAGTGAAGCCCCGGGACAGGGAAATGGCTACACCTTC.